The rows below give T cell receptor beta chains drawn from one sample of a study of cytomegalovirus exposure and HLA in healthy donors. Data came from immunoSEQ multiplex PCR; TCRdb stores just in-frame clones and leaves some out. The sample consists of some 180,000 clones, around 82% of them appearing once. What was sequenced was PBMCs. These receptors came from a man aged 40-49 years in good health and CMV-seropositive. The CDR3 runs from the conserved cysteine through the conserved F or W. Fields, in order: V gene, D gene, clone size, J gene, CDR3 protein, CDR3 DNA. D genes are given only for firm matches. Size is omitted from some rows. Given values are once, few, many or a class for expanded clones.

v_call: TRBV2; d_call: .; clone_size: .; j_call: TRBJ2-7; cdr3_aa: CASTPGHSTYEQYF; cdr3_nt: TGTGCCAGCACCCCGGGACATTCTACCTACGAGCAGTACTTC
v_call: TRBV5-1; d_call: TRBD1; clone_size: .; j_call: TRBJ2-1; cdr3_aa: CASSQVGTGAYNEQFF; cdr3_nt: TGCGCCAGCAGCCAGGTAGGGACAGGGGCGTACAATGAGCAGTTCTTC
v_call: TRBV27; d_call: TRBD1; clone_size: .; j_call: TRBJ2-7; cdr3_aa: CASSRSGQGTREQYF; cdr3_nt: TGTGCCAGCAGTCGCTCGGGACAGGGGACGCGAGAGCAGTACTTC
v_call: TRBV19; d_call: .; clone_size: few; j_call: TRBJ2-7; cdr3_aa: CASKIDDSNYEQYF; cdr3_nt: TGTGCCAGTAAAATCGATGACAGTAACTACGAGCAGTACTTC
v_call: TRBV5-1; d_call: TRBD1; clone_size: .; j_call: TRBJ2-7; cdr3_aa: CASALQGAYEQYF; cdr3_nt: TGCGCCAGCGCCTTACAGGGGGCCTACGAGCAGTACTTC
v_call: TRBV5-1; d_call: .; clone_size: .; j_call: TRBJ2-1; cdr3_aa: CTSSQGNEQFF; cdr3_nt: TGCACCAGCTCCCAGGGCAATGAGCAGTTCTTC
v_call: TRBV7-8; d_call: TRBD2; clone_size: few; j_call: TRBJ2-3; cdr3_aa: CASSSSGTSKPDTQYF; cdr3_nt: TGTGCCAGCAGCTCCTCCGGGACTAGCAAACCAGATACGCAGTATTTT
v_call: TRBV6-1; d_call: .; clone_size: .; j_call: TRBJ2-7; cdr3_aa: CASSEKGGRGRYTYEQYF; cdr3_nt: TGTGCCAGCAGTGAAAAGGGGGGGCGGGGGAGGTACACCTACGAGCAGTACTTC
v_call: TRBV7-6; d_call: TRBD2; clone_size: .; j_call: TRBJ2-3; cdr3_aa: CASSLEAGGTDTQYF; cdr3_nt: TGTGCCAGCAGCTTAGAAGCGGGAGGGACAGATACGCAGTATTTT
v_call: TRBV5-1; d_call: .; clone_size: .; j_call: TRBJ1-1; cdr3_aa: CASSLRQGKNTEAFF; cdr3_nt: TGCGCCAGCAGCTTGAGGCAGGGGAAGAACACTGAAGCTTTCTTT
v_call: TRBV10-2; d_call: TRBD1; clone_size: .; j_call: TRBJ2-7; cdr3_aa: CASSLTGGEQYF; cdr3_nt: TGCGCCAGCAGTCTTACAGGGGGCGAGCAGTACTTC
v_call: TRBV6-5; d_call: .; clone_size: .; j_call: TRBJ2-2; cdr3_aa: CASSYLGASSPGELFF; cdr3_nt: TGTGCCAGCAGTTACTTGGGAGCCTCATCTCCCGGGGAGCTGTTTTTT
v_call: TRBV6-1; d_call: .; clone_size: .; j_call: TRBJ1-5; cdr3_aa: CASSEGAGREKNQPQHF; cdr3_nt: TGTGCCAGCAGTGAAGGGGCTGGACGGGAAAAAAATCAGCCCCAGCATTTT
v_call: TRBV6-5; d_call: TRBD1; clone_size: few; j_call: TRBJ2-5; cdr3_aa: CASSYPGQRDQYF; cdr3_nt: TGTGCCAGCAGTTATCCGGGACAGAGGGACCAGTACTTC
v_call: TRBV5-1; d_call: .; clone_size: .; j_call: TRBJ2-7; cdr3_aa: CASSHPAQPSYEQYF; cdr3_nt: TGCGCCAGCAGCCACCCTGCGCAACCCTCCTACGAGCAGTACTTC
v_call: TRBV7-8; d_call: TRBD2; clone_size: .; j_call: TRBJ2-1; cdr3_aa: CASSLGLAGNNEQFF; cdr3_nt: TGTGCCAGCAGCTTGGGACTAGCGGGCAACAATGAGCAGTTCTTC
v_call: TRBV9; d_call: .; clone_size: .; j_call: TRBJ2-7; cdr3_aa: CASSPDSLPLRGQYF; cdr3_nt: TGTGCCAGCAGCCCCGACAGCCTCCCGCTACGAGGGCAGTACTTC
v_call: TRBV7-2; d_call: TRBD2; clone_size: .; j_call: TRBJ2-7; cdr3_aa: CASSPRSLAGAGEQYF; cdr3_nt: TGTGCCAGCAGCCCCAGGAGTCTAGCGGGAGCGGGGGAGCAGTACTTC
v_call: TRBV29-1; d_call: TRBD1; clone_size: .; j_call: TRBJ1-1; cdr3_aa: CSGRGTATNTEAFF; cdr3_nt: TGCAGCGGCAGAGGGACAGCGACGAACACTGAAGCTTTCTTT
v_call: TRBV5-5; d_call: TRBD1; clone_size: .; j_call: TRBJ1-2; cdr3_aa: CASSQGDRVGYGYTF; cdr3_nt: TGTGCCAGCAGCCAAGGAGACAGGGTTGGCTATGGCTACACCTTC
v_call: TRBV27; d_call: .; clone_size: .; j_call: TRBJ1-4; cdr3_aa: CASMRLGLEKLFF; cdr3_nt: TGTGCCAGCATGAGACTTGGGTTAGAAAAACTGTTTTTT
v_call: TRBV5-8; d_call: .; clone_size: once; j_call: TRBJ2-7; cdr3_aa: CASRGQTINYEQYF; cdr3_nt: TGTGCCAGCCGTGGACAGACCATAAACTACGAGCAGTACTTC
v_call: TRBV7-9; d_call: .; clone_size: .; j_call: TRBJ2-1; cdr3_aa: CASSSRDNYNEQFF; cdr3_nt: TGTGCCAGCAGCAGCCGGGACAACTACAATGAGCAGTTCTTC
v_call: TRBV6-6; d_call: TRBD1; clone_size: .; j_call: TRBJ1-1; cdr3_aa: CASSSSGGTEAFF; cdr3_nt: TGTGCCAGCAGTTCCTCAGGGGGCACTGAAGCTTTCTTT
v_call: TRBV9; d_call: TRBD1; clone_size: .; j_call: TRBJ1-1; cdr3_aa: CASSGTGANTEAFF; cdr3_nt: TGTGCCAGCAGTGGAACAGGGGCTAACACTGAAGCTTTCTTT
v_call: TRBV11-2; d_call: TRBD2; clone_size: .; j_call: TRBJ2-3; cdr3_aa: CASSSLTSGGTDTQYF; cdr3_nt: TGTGCCAGCAGCTCCTTGACTAGCGGTGGCACAGATACGCAGTATTTT
v_call: TRBV29-1; d_call: TRBD1; clone_size: .; j_call: TRBJ2-7; cdr3_aa: CSFSRQGRGPEYF; cdr3_nt: TGCAGCTTCTCTCGGCAAGGTAGGGGGCCGGAGTACTTC
v_call: TRBV7-2; d_call: .; clone_size: .; j_call: TRBJ1-5; cdr3_aa: CASSLFRTAYNQPQHF; cdr3_nt: TGTGCCAGCAGCTTATTCCGGACAGCTTACAATCAGCCCCAGCATTTT
v_call: TRBV7-8; d_call: TRBD1; clone_size: .; j_call: TRBJ1-1; cdr3_aa: CASSLGFMGRGSTEAFF; cdr3_nt: TGTGCCAGCAGCTTAGGATTTATGGGCAGGGGGTCCACTGAAGCTTTCTTT
v_call: TRBV7-8; d_call: .; clone_size: .; j_call: TRBJ2-6; cdr3_aa: CASLGGGKNAPGANVLTF; cdr3_nt: TGTGCCAGCCTGGGCGGGGGCAAAAACGCCCCTGGGGCCAACGTCCTGACTTTC
v_call: TRBV5-1; d_call: TRBD1; clone_size: .; j_call: TRBJ1-1; cdr3_aa: CASTRQGQVLSEAFF; cdr3_nt: TGCGCCAGCACGAGGCAGGGACAGGTTCTTTCGGAAGCTTTCTTT
v_call: TRBV6-6; d_call: TRBD1; clone_size: .; j_call: TRBJ2-7; cdr3_aa: CASSYSGQGISEQYF; cdr3_nt: TGTGCCAGCAGTTACTCCGGACAGGGAATTAGCGAGCAGTACTTC
v_call: TRBV11-2; d_call: .; clone_size: .; j_call: TRBJ1-2; cdr3_aa: CASSGARGQYYGYTF; cdr3_nt: TGTGCCAGCAGCGGGGCCCGAGGACAGTACTATGGCTACACCTTC
v_call: TRBV4-2; d_call: TRBD2; clone_size: once; j_call: TRBJ2-2; cdr3_aa: CASSHRGGFTGELFF; cdr3_nt: TGTGCCAGCAGCCATCGCGGGGGGTTCACCGGGGAGCTGTTTTTT
v_call: TRBV4-1; d_call: TRBD2; clone_size: .; j_call: TRBJ2-1; cdr3_aa: CASSPTPGGPVAEQFF; cdr3_nt: TGCGCCAGCAGCCCGACGCCGGGAGGGCCGGTTGCCGAGCAGTTCTTC
v_call: TRBV19; d_call: TRBD2; clone_size: .; j_call: TRBJ2-3; cdr3_aa: CASKVLAGADTQYF; cdr3_nt: TGTGCCAGTAAGGTCCTAGCGGGAGCAGATACGCAGTATTTT
v_call: TRBV27; d_call: TRBD2; clone_size: .; j_call: TRBJ2-1; cdr3_aa: CASSLSGGGFGEQFF; cdr3_nt: TGTGCCAGCAGTTTATCCGGGGGGGGGTTTGGTGAGCAGTTCTTC
v_call: TRBV29-1; d_call: .; clone_size: .; j_call: TRBJ2-1; cdr3_aa: CSVEESVAREQFF; cdr3_nt: TGCAGCGTTGAAGAGAGTGTAGCTAGAGAGCAGTTCTTC
v_call: TRBV7-2; d_call: .; clone_size: .; j_call: TRBJ1-2; cdr3_aa: CASSRGSVYGYTF; cdr3_nt: TGTGCCAGCAGCAGAGGTTCGGTCTATGGCTACACCTTC
v_call: TRBV28; d_call: .; clone_size: .; j_call: TRBJ1-1; cdr3_aa: CASKAGGTEAFF; cdr3_nt: TGTGCCAGCAAGGCGGGCGGCACTGAAGCTTTCTTT
v_call: TRBV10-3; d_call: TRBD1; clone_size: .; j_call: TRBJ2-5; cdr3_aa: CAISETGGGKTQYF; cdr3_nt: TGTGCCATCAGTGAGACAGGGGGCGGGAAGACCCAGTACTTC
v_call: TRBV13; d_call: TRBD2; clone_size: .; j_call: TRBJ2-3; cdr3_aa: CASSHSGRGTDTQYF; cdr3_nt: TGTGCCAGCAGCCATAGCGGGAGGGGCACAGATACGCAGTATTTT
v_call: TRBV28; d_call: .; clone_size: .; j_call: TRBJ1-1; cdr3_aa: CASCSGSGYLTEAFF; cdr3_nt: TGTGCCAGCTGCTCGGGCAGCGGTTATTTGACTGAAGCTTTCTTT
v_call: TRBV9; d_call: TRBD2; clone_size: once; j_call: TRBJ2-1; cdr3_aa: CASSVSGRRLINEQFF; cdr3_nt: TGTGCCAGCAGCGTAAGCGGGAGGAGGCTAATAAATGAGCAGTTCTTC
v_call: TRBV29-1; d_call: TRBD1; clone_size: .; j_call: TRBJ2-1; cdr3_aa: CSAGQGGNEQFF; cdr3_nt: TGCAGCGCTGGACAGGGCGGAAATGAGCAGTTCTTC
v_call: TRBV5-6; d_call: .; clone_size: .; j_call: TRBJ1-2; cdr3_aa: CASSLNGRVYGYTF; cdr3_nt: TGTGCCAGCAGCCTCAATGGGCGGGTCTATGGCTACACCTTC
v_call: TRBV27; d_call: .; clone_size: once; j_call: TRBJ1-6; cdr3_aa: CASTLRQRESPLHF; cdr3_nt: TGTGCCAGCACACTAAGGCAGAGGGAATCACCCCTCCACTTT
v_call: TRBV6-6; d_call: .; clone_size: .; j_call: TRBJ1-3; cdr3_aa: CASSYSSGTGNTIYF; cdr3_nt: TGTGCCAGCAGTTACTCGTCAGGAACTGGAAACACCATATATTTT
v_call: TRBV7-7; d_call: .; clone_size: few; j_call: TRBJ2-7; cdr3_aa: CAGEDSYEQYF; cdr3_nt: TGTGCCGGTGAGGACTCCTACGAGCAGTACTTC
v_call: TRBV7-2; d_call: TRBD1; clone_size: .; j_call: TRBJ2-7; cdr3_aa: CASSLVAGTGHYEQYF; cdr3_nt: TGTGCCAGCAGCTTAGTAGCCGGGACAGGGCATTACGAGCAGTACTTC
v_call: TRBV12-5; d_call: .; clone_size: .; j_call: TRBJ2-5; cdr3_aa: CASGLPRGAETQYF; cdr3_nt: TGTGCTAGTGGTTTGCCCAGGGGGGCGGAGACCCAGTACTTC
v_call: TRBV5-1; d_call: .; clone_size: .; j_call: TRBJ2-5; cdr3_aa: CASSSDRLSETQYF; cdr3_nt: TGCGCCAGCAGCTCCGACAGGTTGTCAGAGACCCAGTACTTC
v_call: TRBV29-1; d_call: .; clone_size: .; j_call: TRBJ2-5; cdr3_aa: CSVRLDRFQETQYF; cdr3_nt: TGCAGCGTTCGACTGGACAGATTCCAAGAGACCCAGTACTTC
v_call: TRBV27; d_call: .; clone_size: once; j_call: TRBJ1-5; cdr3_aa: CASSFQGTLNQPQHF; cdr3_nt: TGTGCCAGCAGTTTCCAGGGGACCCTCAATCAGCCCCAGCATTTT
v_call: TRBV4-3; d_call: TRBD1; clone_size: .; j_call: TRBJ2-7; cdr3_aa: CASSPWTGTEQYF; cdr3_nt: TGCGCCAGCAGCCCCTGGACAGGTACGGAGCAGTACTTC
v_call: TRBV19; d_call: TRBD1; clone_size: .; j_call: TRBJ2-2; cdr3_aa: CASKRGHLTGELFF; cdr3_nt: TGTGCCAGTAAAAGGGGGCACTTAACCGGGGAGCTGTTTTTT
v_call: TRBV9; d_call: .; clone_size: .; j_call: TRBJ2-7; cdr3_aa: CASSGTEYAYEQYF; cdr3_nt: TGTGCCAGCAGCGGGACAGAATATGCCTACGAGCAGTACTTC
v_call: TRBV27; d_call: TRBD2; clone_size: .; j_call: TRBJ2-1; cdr3_aa: CASTPGLAGGPYQNEQFF; cdr3_nt: TGTGCCAGCACTCCGGGACTAGCGGGAGGGCCCTATCAGAATGAGCAGTTCTTC
v_call: TRBV2; d_call: TRBD1; clone_size: .; j_call: TRBJ1-5; cdr3_aa: CASSEAPTGDAQPQHF; cdr3_nt: TGTGCCAGCAGTGAAGCCCCGACAGGGGATGCTCAGCCCCAGCATTTT
v_call: TRBV6-1; d_call: .; clone_size: few; j_call: TRBJ1-3; cdr3_aa: CASSRTVDSGNTIYF; cdr3_nt: TGTGCCAGCAGTCGGACAGTGGACAGTGGAAACACCATATATTTT